This TCR beta chain emerged from a study of control samples from healthy donors and cancer patients (dated by TCRdb to 2019 to 2021). Library prep was done by the immunoSEQ multiplex PCR assay. The immuneACCESS repertoire file appears here via TCRdb, limited to in-frame rearrangements. These files lack a portion of the clones; in checked studies, under half of the deficit traces to unresolved V genes, and the cause of the others is not known. The data table for this sample lists about 190,000 clones. The ten largest make up roughly 2% of the sample. The cysteine opens and the phenylalanine closes a CDR3 of 16 amino acids. Only the CDR3 region is kept as DNA, spanning 48 bases read in frame from base 1. Per the germline V gene, SGHVS is the CDR1 and FQNEAQ is the CDR2. Relative to germline, V is 4 bases shorter and J is 3 bases shorter, with 15 bases between their ends. In the case of this clone: There is no known antigen for this receptor.

This TCR came from a woman in her thirties in good health. The chain is assembled from TRBV7-8 and TRBJ1-4; the D gene remains uncertain. Material: blood. This receptor carries the CDR3 CASSSGRQSANEKLFF. Read as DNA, the sequence is TGTGCCAGCAGCTCAGGACGACAATCGGCTAATGAAAAACTGTTTTTT. Outside the CDR3, residues come from the reference TRBV7-8 and TRBJ1-4 proteins, so the full variable domain is: GAGVSQSPRYKVAKRGQDVALRCDPISGHVSLFWYQQALGQGPEFLTYFQNEAQLDKSGLPSDRFFAERPEGSVSTLKIQRTQQEDSAVYLCASSSGRQSANEKLFFGSGTQLSVL.